Sequencing of this TCR beta chain was carried out in a study of T cell responses to AZD1222 COVID-19 vaccine. Here immunoSEQ multiplex PCR was the method, and the copy in TCRdb shows in-frame clones only, minus some. The profile shows around 150,000 clones, 88% of them singletons. CDR3 length equals 13 residues. With 7 bases removed from V and 8 bases from J, the gap between germline ends came to 15 bases. This clone showed up just once. The target antigen is unknown. Overall study findings and caveats: Nearly half of unique spike-specific TCRs reportedly avoided B.1.351 and B.1.1.7 mutated regions.

Sequences were derived from peripheral blood, sampled on day 0 of AZD1222 vaccination. This receptor was taken from an adult in good health. The rearrangement uses TRBV12-3 or TRBV12-4 and TRBJ2-1; D gene ambiguous. This CDR3 is CASTKTSIYEQFF. Written as DNA, the CDR3 is TGTGCCAGCACCAAGACCTCCATCTATGAGCAGTTCTTC.